This T cell receptor beta chain was obtained from a study of cytotoxic CD8 clonotypes in ibrutinib-treated CLL. Study-wide results and limits: Clonality increased at ibrutinib response, then returned toward baseline at progression. Baseline clonality exceeded age-matched healthy donors and tracked circulating CD8+ T-cell counts.

This table comes from immunoSEQ multiplex PCR, and its TCRdb copy is limited to in-frame clones, with some not included. The repertoire consists of over 95,000 clones, with about 50% occurring once and the leading ten covering 37%. From germline, CDR1 is SQVTM and CDR2 ANQGSEA. The CDR3 consists of 14 residues. V lost 5 bases and J lost 4, with 15 bases in between. To note about this clone: Its target is not known.

Here the sequenced sample was PBMCs, taken after 24 months of ibrutinib treatment. The chain recombines TRBV29-1 with TRBJ2-1; no definite D call. The source of this sequence is a human donor with chronic lymphocytic leukemia. The CDR3, as DNA: TGCAGCGTTAGCCAGGAAACATTATACAATGAGCAGTTCTTC. Its translation: CSVSQETLYNEQFF.